This T cell receptor beta chain was found in a study of Ad26.COV2.S vaccination and SARS-CoV-2 variants. Study-wide background: Donor allocation was to the COV1001 Ad26.COV2.S trial arm.

The assay was immunoSEQ multiplex PCR, and TCRdb's table has in-frame clones only and misses some. The top ten hold 6.4% of the sample, which has about 350,000 clones, around 89% seen once. The V segment lost 1 base and the J segment 8 bases; nucleotides outside the gene matches: 7. Looked up from germline, CDR1 is LGHDT and CDR2 is YNNKEL (reference sequence). The CDR3 sequence is 14 residues long. Regarding treatment: about 20 received Ad26.COV2.S at low or high dose, single or two shots; 5 received placebo; per-sample allocation not given. Each sample was drawn 63 days after the first injection (of vaccine or placebo).

The source was peripheral blood, collected in a trial of Ad26.COV2.S vaccine versus placebo. The chain carries TRBV3-1 (or the pseudogene TRBV3-2) and TRBJ1-2; 7 positions agree with TRBD1. This TCR came from a person aged 18-65 years who received the Ad26.COV2.S COVID-19 vaccine or a placebo. CDR3 DNA: TGTGCCAGCAGCCAAGTCGAGACAGGGAAAGGCTACACCTTC. It translates to CASSQVETGKGYTF.